This TCR beta chain appears in the sequencing data of a study of tumor-infiltrating lymphocytes in primary liver carcinoma. Study-level information: Tumor lesions were T1-T3 N0M0 and spanned about 4 to 10 cm.

In the case of this clonotype: The target antigen is unknown.

Overall study results and limits: Tumors carried a top-250-clone fraction significantly exceeding that of blood (p = 0.039). Tumor-adjacent and tumor-blood pairs displayed less overlap than did pairs of tumor regions.

CDR3 length: 13 residues. Germline V lookup: CDR1 SEHNR, CDR2 FQNEAQ (reference sequence). V was pared by 1 base and J by 6 bases, with 10 bases between. For each extraction, RNA and DNA were obtained together from approximately 20-30 mg of unsorted bulk tissue. Synthesis of TCR beta cDNA was carried out from 500 ng total RNA with a constant-region primer. Three nested multiplex PCR rounds, a slightly modified ARM-PCR method, built the TCR beta libraries. It was with TRBV1-TRBV30 forward primers and a C-beta reverse primer that the first two PCR rounds were run, at 10 cycles each. Each CDR3 protein gets one entry after TCRdb re-called the multiplex PCR reads with MiXCR. The table includes approximately 46,000 distinct CDR3 sequences, roughly 80% detected once.

The J gene is TRBJ2-7, the V gene TRBV7-9, with D unclear. The receptor comes from a woman in her twenties or thirties with primary liver carcinoma and hepatitis B virus infection. The sequenced sample consisted of tumor-adjacent normal liver tissue. CDR3 protein: CASSLVVSIEQYF. The CDR3 nucleotides read TGTGCCAGCAGCTTAGTGGTCAGTATCGAGCAGTACTTC.